The entry below describes one T cell receptor (beta chain). Antigen specificity is unknown. The record originates from a study of CD8 T cells in Susac syndrome. Study-wide findings and caveats: Detection of Susac-specific public clones gave approximately 16 in total CD8+ repertoires and 4 or 5 in CD8+ TEMRA repertoires. The peak of CD8+ clonal expansion in Susac was seen in TEMRA cells and active patients.

Random hexamers were used to reverse transcribe an amount of about 0.45 to 1 ug RNA. Amplification of TCR beta CDR3 by immunoSEQ multiplex PCR spanned 54 Vbeta and 13 Jbeta. TCRdb used MiXCR to reprocess the immunoSEQ multiplex PCR reads, holding one entry per CDR3 protein. The repertoire has some 130,000 distinct CDR3 sequences, roughly 94% of them found once; the top ten carry roughly 0.2%. Sequencing targeted TCR beta in blood CD8+ and CD4+ T cells. This clonotype originated in a human donor with Susac syndrome. The sequenced material came from CD8+ T cells from PBMCs.

This CDR3 reads CASSEAWTGGPDTQYF. The CDR3 DNA is TGTGCCAGCAGTGAAGCGTGGACAGGGGGTCCGGATACGCAGTATTTT. This chain connects TRBV2 to TRBJ2-3, with 10 bases that match TRBD1. Looked up from germline, CDR1 is SNHLY and CDR2 is FYNNEI. V dropped 0 bases and J dropped 6; count of bases not matched to a gene: 6. The CDR3 runs 16 residues.